The 29 T cell receptor beta chains below come from one sample, sequenced in a study of graft-versus-host responses after intestinal transplantation. Sequencing was performed with immunoSEQ multiplex PCR; in TCRdb, only in-frame clones are kept and a portion is missing. The sample includes 30,000 to 40,000 clones, roughly 87% seen only once; the top ten take roughly 4%. The sequencing here drew on PBMCs, taken 1070 days after transplant. The receptors derive from a human patient who received an intestinal transplant, so some T cells may come from the graft donor.

The chain joins TRBV4-1 to TRBJ1-1; possible D gene TRBD1, 5 bases. Germline-derived CDR1 and CDR2 are MGHRA and YSYEKL. The CDR3 length is 16 residues. Trimming cost V 4 bases and J 1 base, with 16 bases left between them. The DNA for the CDR3 is TGCGCCAGCAGCCCGCCTGGGGCACAAGGGAACACTGAAGCTTTCTTT. This sequence encodes CASSPPGAQGNTEAFF.

In its sample, this clone was seen once. The chain joins TRBV28 to TRBJ2-2; a weak D match, TRBD1 (6 bases). V was trimmed by 11 bases and J by 3 bases, leaving 13 bases between them. The CDR3 extends over 13 amino acids. CDR1 and CDR2 (germline): MDHEN, SYDVKM. The CDR3 nucleotides are TGTGCCTCCAGGGGTTTGCACACCGGGGAGCTGTTTTTT. Translating it yields CASRGLHTGELFF.

This clone was picked up a small number of times. The chain is built from TRBV7-9 and TRBJ1-2; possibly TRBD1 for D (6 bases). Trimming left V 2 bases short and J 7 bases short, with 17 bases between. This CDR3 is 15 amino acids long. CDR1 and CDR2 from the germline V gene are SEHNR and FQNEAQ (reference sequence). The CDR3: CASSLLTGRGSGYTF. The CDR3 coding sequence is TGTGCCAGCAGCTTACTCACAGGGAGAGGTTCTGGCTACACCTTC.

The chain recombines TRBV21-1 with TRBJ1-4; the table's D call, TRBD1, has no DNA check behind it. TRBV21-1 is shown as a pseudogene. The CDR3 covers 15 residues. CDR3 DNA: TGTGCCAGCAGCAATGTCAGGGGGTGGGGTGAAAAACTGTTTTTT. Protein: CASSNVRGWGEKLFF.

This chain uses TRBV4-1 with TRBJ1-6, with a weak D call TRBD1 (6 bases). V was pared by 0 bases and J by 4 bases, with 16 bases between. Germline assignment: CDR1 MGHRA and CDR2 YSYEKL. The CDR3 is made up of 18 amino acids. CDR3 protein: CASSQDRTARFYNSPLHF. Here the CDR3 DNA reads TGCGCCAGCAGCCAAGATAGGACAGCTCGGTTTTATAATTCACCCCTCCACTTT.

This clone was observed a single time. The chain links TRBV19 to TRBJ2-2, with D possibly TRBD2 on 6 matching bases. The CDR3 covers 15 residues. Trimming removed 4 bases at V and 4 bases at J, with 13 bases between. Germline V gives CDR1 LNHDA, CDR2 SQIVND (reference sequence). DNA for the CDR3: TGTGCCAGTAGTAGGGACTTGACCTTCACCGGGGAGCTGTTTTTT. Residues: CASSRDLTFTGELFF. The full variable domain, its missing parts supplied by reference TRBV19 and TRBJ2-2, is DGGITQSPKYLFRKEGQNVTLSCEQNLNHDAMYWYRQDPGQGLRLIYYSQIVNDFQKGDIAEGYSVSREKKESFPLTVTSAQKNPTAFYLCASSRDLTFTGELFFGEGSRLTVL.

This rearrangement joins TRBV27 to TRBJ2-3, with D possibly TRBD2 on 6 matching bases. This CDR3 is built from 14 residues. V lost 2 bases and J lost 1, with 7 bases in between. The germline CDR1 and CDR2 sequences are MNHEY and SMNVEV (reference sequence). The CDR3 sequence: CASSLIAGTDTQYF. CDR3 sequence (DNA): TGTGCCAGCAGTTTAATAGCGGGCACAGATACGCAGTATTTT.

The rearrangement links TRBV6-1 to TRBJ1-1; D gene unclear. CDR3 length: 9 amino acids. Trimming left V 3 bases short and J 7 bases short, with 0 bases between. Germline lookup yields CDR1 MNHNS and CDR2 SASEGT. CDR3 residues: CASSDEAFF. The DNA of the CDR3 is TGTGCCAGCAGTGATGAAGCTTTCTTT.

Written as DNA, the CDR3 is TGCAGCGTTCGTGCGGACGGGACTTTCTTT. The encoded protein is CSVRADGTFF. This rearrangement joins TRBV29-1 to TRBJ1-1; D not certain. Trimming removed 5 bases at V and 12 bases at J, with 13 bases between. The CDR3 sequence is 10 residues long. The germline V gene has CDR1 SQVTM and CDR2 ANQGSEA.

The rearrangement joins TRBV10-3 to TRBJ2-7; 8 bases are shared with TRBD2. This CDR3 is 15 amino acids long. CDR1 and CDR2 (germline): ENHRY, SYGVKD. With 3 bases clipped from V and 0 bases from J, the junction kept 4 bases outside the gene matches. Written as DNA, the CDR3 is TGTGCCATCAGTGACAAAGCGGGGGTCTCCTACGAGCAGTACTTC. This gives the protein CAISDKAGVSYEQYF.

The chain carries TRBV28 and TRBJ2-1; 9 bases align to TRBD2. This CDR3 spans 16 amino acids. CDR1 is MDHEN, CDR2 SYDVKM, per germline. V was clipped by 4 bases and J by 2 bases; unmatched bases: 6. CDR3 protein: CASSYGGGATYNEQFF. The CDR3 nucleotides are TGTGCCAGCAGTTACGGCGGGGGGGCCACCTACAATGAGCAGTTCTTC.

As DNA, the CDR3 is TGTGCCAGCAGTTACATGTCGGAGACAGGGGAGGGACATAGCAATCAGCCCCAGCATTTT. Translated, it gives CASSYMSETGEGHSNQPQHF. The chain combines TRBV6-7 with TRBJ1-5, with 8 bases fitting TRBD1. TRBV6-7 is given ORF status, its function remaining uncertain. The CDR3 has 20 amino acids. V trimming: 2 bases; J trimming: 0 bases; junction bases outside the gene matches: 15.

The chain combines TRBV5-6 with TRBJ1-1; maybe TRBD1 (6 bases). V lost 2 bases and J 7 bases, leaving 12 bases between the germline ends. Per germline, CDR1 SGHDT and CDR2 YYEEEE. The CDR3 contains 13 residues. Written as DNA, the CDR3 is TGTGCCAGCAGCTTATTATCAGGGGATGAAGCTTTCTTT. It specifies CASSLLSGDEAFF. The variable domain in full, with the rest retrieved from reference TRBV5-6 and TRBJ1-1, is DAGVTQSPTHLIKTRGQQVTLRCSPKSGHDTVSWYQQALGQGPQFIFQYYEEEERQRGNFPDRFSGHQFPNYSSELNVNALLLGDSALYLCASSLLSGDEAFFGQGTRLTVV.

The chain employs TRBV21-1 and TRBJ1-2; the D call of TRBD1 is as the table states it, not checked on the DNA. TRBV21-1 is shown as a pseudogene. The CDR3 length is 16 residues. As DNA, the CDR3 is TGTGCCAGCAGCAAAGGAGGGGACACACATACTGGGGGCTACACCTTC. Protein sequence: CASSKGGDTHTGGYTF.

The chain employs TRBV18 and TRBJ2-7; 7 bases match TRBD2. After removal of 6 bases from V and 4 bases from J, the junction contained 9 bases not matched to a gene. CDR3 length: 14 amino acids. CDR1 is KGHSH and CDR2 is LQKENI in the germline V gene. CDR3 in DNA: TGTGCCAGCTCTCGAAGCGGGGCTCTATACGAGCAGTACTTC. This gives the protein CASSRSGALYEQYF.

This chain joins TRBV7-9 and TRBJ1-4; the D gene is possibly TRBD1 (5 bases). The CDR3 runs to 15 residues. In germline, CDR1 is SEHNR, CDR2 FQNEAQ (reference sequence). Trimming cost V 0 bases and J 8 bases, with 13 bases left between them. As DNA, the CDR3 is TGTGCCAGCAGCTTAGCGTTGGGGGAACGAGAAAAACTGTTTTTT. It is translated as CASSLALGEREKLFF.

As regards this clone: The CDR3 end shows no conserved phenylalanine or tryptophan, and so a read error is likely. The DNA is left out, because the CDR3 cannot be placed on it with certainty; the CDR3 is given as TCRdb lists it. The V and J genes are TRBV16 and TRBJ1-2. Germline V gene sequence: CDR1 KGHSY, CDR2 FQNENV. The CDR3 is 11 residues long, ends included. The CDR3 loop is CASSQTGRLTI.

This chain links TRBV7-2 with TRBJ2-5; TRBD2 matches at 7 bases. The CDR3 extends over 17 amino acids. CDR1 is SGHTA, CDR2 FQGNSA, per germline. V trimming: 1 base; J trimming: 8 bases; junction bases outside the gene matches: 16. As DNA, the CDR3 is TGTGCCAGCAGCTTAGGACTTTTCTTGACTAGCCTCCACACCCAGTACTTC. Translation: CASSLGLFLTSLHTQYF.

This clone was counted between two and nine times. The chain links TRBV11-2 to TRBJ1-1; D is undetermined. The CDR3 has 16 amino acids. The V gene's germline CDR1 is SGHAT and CDR2 FQNNGV. The V end lost 0 bases, the J end lost 0 bases, and 11 bases lay between the germline ends. As DNA, the CDR3 is TGTGCCAGCAGCTTAGAAGGACGGCTCATGAACACTGAAGCTTTCTTT. Translating it yields CASSLEGRLMNTEAFF.

The chain couples TRBV6-5 to TRBJ2-7; 9 bases fit TRBD1. Germline V lookup: CDR1 MNHEY, CDR2 SVGAGI. V lost 4 bases to trimming and J lost 0 bases; unmatched junction nucleotides: 4. CDR3 length: 15 amino acids. DNA for the CDR3: TGTGCCAGCAGTTCCCCGACAGGGGGCTCCTACGAGCAGTACTTC. Its protein is CASSSPTGGSYEQYF.

J is TRBJ2-6 and V is TRBV6-5; 7 bases agree with TRBD2. Unmatched junction bases numbered 2, after V lost 3 bases and J lost 0 bases. Germline assignment: CDR1 MNHEY and CDR2 SVGAGI. CDR3 length equals 16 residues. The CDR3 loop is CASSYWGGSGANVLTF. For the CDR3, the DNA is TGTGCCAGCAGTTATTGGGGGGGCTCTGGGGCCAACGTCCTGACTTTC.

The chain employs TRBV2 and TRBJ1-2; D is uncertain. V was pared by 10 bases and J by 2 bases, with 11 bases between. The CDR3 is 12 amino acids. Germline values: CDR1 SNHLY, CDR2 FYNNEI. The CDR3 spells CATARTNYGYTF. CDR3 bases: TGTGCCACCGCTCGAACGAACTATGGCTACACCTTC.

CDR3 nucleotide sequence: TGTGCCAGCAGTGAAGCCTGGACTTGGGGCACCGGGGAGCTGTTTTTT. Amino acid sequence: CASSEAWTWGTGELFF. V usage is TRBV6-1 and J usage is TRBJ2-2, with TRBD2 as a possible D gene (5 bases). Trimming took off 0 bases at V and 4 bases at J, with 12 bases between the two ends. Germline-derived CDR1 and CDR2 are MNHNS and SASEGT. This CDR3 contains 16 residues.

The CDR3 loop is CASRNKGDTQYF. The CDR3 region has the DNA TGCGCCAGCAGGAATAAGGGGGACACTCAGTACTTC. The rearrangement links TRBV4-1 to TRBJ2-4; D perhaps matches TRBD1 (6 bases). The CDR3 contains 12 residues. V lost 6 bases and J lost 12, with 15 bases in between. Germline values: CDR1 MGHRA, CDR2 YSYEKL.

The chain links TRBV6-1 to TRBJ2-3; TRBD1 or TRBD2 may be the D gene (5 bases each). The V end was cut by 1 base, the J end by 1 base, with 9 bases between. Germline CDR1 and CDR2: MNHNS and SASEGT. This CDR3 is 15 amino acids long. The CDR3 sequence: CASSEEVGGTDTQYF. The CDR3 coding sequence is TGTGCCAGCAGTGAAGAGGTGGGGGGCACAGATACGCAGTATTTT.

V gene TRBV6-1 combines with J gene TRBJ1-6; D ambiguous. V dropped 2 bases and J dropped 0 bases, with 8 bases sitting between them. Per the germline V gene, CDR1 is MNHNS and CDR2 is SASEGT. The CDR3 contains 16 residues. CDR3 DNA sequence: TGTGCCAGCAGTGAACTCCCGAGCTCCTATAATTCACCCCTCCACTTT. As protein: CASSELPSSYNSPLHF.

The chain recombines TRBV28 with TRBJ1-5, with a possible D match to TRBD1 (6 bases). The CDR3 has 14 residues. CDR1 MDHEN and CDR2 SYDVKM come from the germline V gene. The V gene lost 4 bases and the J gene lost 8 bases, with 15 bases spanning the gap. CDR3 sequence reads: CASSSRQAPKPQHF. CDR3 in DNA: TGTGCCAGCAGTTCGCGACAGGCCCCGAAGCCCCAGCATTTT.

The chain links TRBV10-1 to TRBJ2-3, with D uncertain. Germline CDR1 is WNHNN and CDR2 is SYGVQD (reference sequence). The V end was cut by 0 bases, the J end by 2 bases, with 6 bases between. The CDR3 loop spans 14 amino acids. This CDR3 reads CASSESTTTDTQYF. DNA of the CDR3: TGCGCCAGCAGTGAGTCGACCACCACAGATACGCAGTATTTT.

The chain combines TRBV5-1 with TRBJ1-5; D gene unclear. V lost 0 bases, J lost 5 bases, and 9 bases lay in between. Germline V gives CDR1 SGHRS, CDR2 YFSETQ. CDR3 length equals 14 residues. CDR3 sequence reads: CASSLGEGYQPQHF. The CDR3, as DNA: TGCGCCAGCAGCTTGGGGGAGGGATATCAGCCCCAGCATTTT.